The source of this TCR beta chain is a study of shared clonotypes between healthy human individuals (dated by TCRdb to the early 2020s). For the study in its entirety: Three men and a couple of women, aged 18 to 49 years, made up the cohort. To increase sequencing depth and limit assay-specific biases, different laboratories used diverse techniques to prepare libraries and sequence TCR repertoires. Leukapheresis yielded between about 0.9 and 10 billion PBMCs per donor. For each donor, CD4 naive and CD4 memory were each run on three plates, CD8 naive on two plates, and CD8 memory on one plate. To estimate repertoire size and how much clonotypes are shared between individuals, the study performed deep sequencing of blood TCR repertoires from about five healthy adults. The full study reports these points: Clonotypes shared by all four sorted-subset donors showed higher generation probabilities than non-shared clonotypes. When a few donors were compared, the shared fraction of clonotypes was roughly 4.8% for naive CD4, less than 4% for naive CD8, 2.3% for memory CD4, and 0.4% for memory CD8. Sampling was restricted to blood, and TCR repertoires in tissues likely differ from the TCR repertoires found in blood. Rarefaction of sorted-subset datasets indicated incomplete sequencing despite the large sequencing depth. The small number of donors limited the genetic and exposure-history diversity represented. Naive subsets generally had larger estimated clonotype richness than memory subsets did. Pairwise subsampling indicated that sequencing depth was expected to affect the degree of clonotype sharing among donors.

As concerns this clone: Its antigen has not been determined. No base-level quality is on record; no much larger clone is a single base apart.

Relative to germline, V is 6 bases shorter and J is 9 bases shorter, with 12 bases between their ends. CDR1 and CDR2 (SQVTM, ANQGSEA) derive from the germline V gene. Measured from the cysteine to the phenylalanine, the CDR3 is 11 residues long. Only CDR3 DNA is held: 33 bases, read in frame from base 1. Using the deep immunoSEQ assay, TCR CDR3 regions were amplified from genomic DNA by multiplex PCR. For each cell subset, the extracted genomic DNA was distributed evenly across all wells of several immunoSEQ 96-well plates, and each plate served as one replicate. For sorted subsets, 150 to 250 ng genomic DNA, equal to 30,000 or so T cell genomes, was loaded into each replicate PCR. Purified libraries were quantified with a Qubit 3.0 fluorometer, sized on a Bioanalyzer 2100, and re-quantified with the KAPA Library Quantification kit. Every immunoSEQ 96-well plate was sequenced on a dedicated single-read 150-cycle Illumina NextSeq 550 flow cell. On the authors' methods: Because the immunoSEQ output included only junctional sequences and no quality scores, the filtering could not be the same as the filtering used for full-length reads. Sequences were annotated with PyIR, a Python wrapper for IgBLAST v1.9, and V/J genes and CDR3 were assigned using IMGT germline references. Reads were filtered out if the reads had weak V/J assignments (E-value above 1e-6), no CDR3, stop codons, out-of-frame junctions, or ambiguous translated residues. V3J clonotypes were defined as sequences sharing an identical inferred V gene, J gene, and CDR3 amino acid sequence. Percentage overlap between repertoires was computed as shared unique clonotypes divided by the size of the smaller repertoire. RTK rarefaction, the Chao1 estimator, and Recon v2.1 estimates of unobserved clonotypes were used to assess repertoire richness. For all TCRbeta clonotypes obtained by the gDNA method from a few donors, generation probabilities were computed with OLGA. Entries here come from immuneACCESS through TCRdb and include only in-frame sequences with V and J called. Some clones fail to appear in such tables; in the studies checked, an unresolved V gene covers under half of the shortfall, and the cause of the remainder is unknown. That table gives V, J and clone size, and the DNA gave D and trimming. This sample has millions of clones in its table, and 90% to 95% of those were observed once. The ten most abundant clones make up more than 1.5% of the sample.

CD8 naive samples consisted of CD45RO-negative cells that were positively selected for CCR7, yielding a CD45RA+CCR7+ population without TemRA cells. The donors were healthy, HIV-negative adults with no recently reported acute infections or vaccinations. Every donor was a Caucasian adult living in Nashville, Tennessee, USA. Blood was obtained by leukapheresis, after which PBMCs were separated by Ficoll-Histopaque density gradient centrifugation and cryopreserved in liquid nitrogen vapor phase. Analytical flow cytometry was used to check the purity and quantity of each magnetically sorted T cell population. From each sorted fraction, genomic DNA was isolated and quantified by UV absorbance on a Nanodrop 2000c.

The V and J genes are TRBV29-1 and TRBJ1-3, with no reliable assignment of the D segment. The source material was naive CD8+ T cells from PBMCs. The label giving this sample's cell subset or site can be read as: CD45RA+CCR7+. The source is a man aged 18-30 years in good health. Some clones in this sample may be carry-over from other donors' samples. The bases are TGCAGCGTAGTATTCAAGGCCACCATATATTTT. The resulting protein is CSVVFKATIYF.